This T cell receptor (beta chain) came from a study of Ad26.COV2.S vaccination and SARS-CoV-2 variants. Study background: Doses of Ad26.COV2.S were injected into muscle once or twice, 56 days apart.

Treatment indicated: some 20 received Ad26.COV2.S at low or high dose, single or two shots; five or six received placebo; per-sample allocation not given. Collection of the samples took place on day 63 after the first injection of vaccine or placebo. Vaccine was an Ad26 vector expressing Wuhan-strain SARS-CoV-2 spike. CDR1 and CDR2 from the germline V gene are MNHEY and SVGEGT. The V and J ends lost 0 bases and 1 base, in that order; junction bases with no gene match: 3. The CDR3 runs 15 residues. TCRdb's copy holds only in-frame clones and misses some; the assay was immunoSEQ multiplex PCR. The sample includes approximately 500,000 clones, around nine tenths seen only once; the top ten take 9.5% to 15%.

The source material was peripheral blood, sampled in a trial of Ad26.COV2.S vaccine versus placebo. This chain joins TRBV6-2 or TRBV6-3 and TRBJ2-7, with 7 nucleotides matching TRBD2. This sequence originates from a person between 18 and 65 years old who received the Ad26.COV2.S COVID-19 vaccine or a placebo. The CDR3 DNA reads as TGTGCCAGCAGTTACTCGAGGGGAGGGTCCTACGAGCAGTACTTC. It specifies CASSYSRGGSYEQYF.